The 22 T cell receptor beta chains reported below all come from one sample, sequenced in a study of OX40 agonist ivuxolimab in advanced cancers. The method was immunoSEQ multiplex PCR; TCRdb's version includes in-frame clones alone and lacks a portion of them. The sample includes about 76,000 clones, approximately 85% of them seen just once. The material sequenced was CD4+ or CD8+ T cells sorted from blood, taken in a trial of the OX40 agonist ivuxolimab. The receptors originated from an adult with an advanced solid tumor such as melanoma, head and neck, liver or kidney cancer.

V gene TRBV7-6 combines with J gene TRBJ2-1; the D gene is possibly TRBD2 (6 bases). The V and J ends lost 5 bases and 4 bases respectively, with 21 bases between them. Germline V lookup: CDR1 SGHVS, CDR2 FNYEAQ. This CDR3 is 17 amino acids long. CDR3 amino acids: CASSTPGGGKGYNEQFF. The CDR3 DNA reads TGTGCCAGCAGCACCCCCGGCGGAGGGAAGGGTTACAATGAGCAGTTCTTC.

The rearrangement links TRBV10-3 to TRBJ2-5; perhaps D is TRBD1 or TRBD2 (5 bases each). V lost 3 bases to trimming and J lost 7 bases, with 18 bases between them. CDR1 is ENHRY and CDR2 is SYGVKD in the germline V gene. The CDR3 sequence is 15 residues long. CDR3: CAISDPGDPGGTQYF. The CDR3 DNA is TGTGCCATCAGTGACCCCGGGGACCCTGGTGGGACCCAGTACTTC.

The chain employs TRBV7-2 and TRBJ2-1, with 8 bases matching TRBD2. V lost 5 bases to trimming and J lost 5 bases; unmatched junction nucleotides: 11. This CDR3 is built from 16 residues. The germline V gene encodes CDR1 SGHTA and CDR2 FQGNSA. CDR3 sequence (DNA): TGTGCCAGCAGCCCACCGGGGGTAGCGGGGCACAATGAGCAGTTCTTC. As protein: CASSPPGVAGHNEQFF.

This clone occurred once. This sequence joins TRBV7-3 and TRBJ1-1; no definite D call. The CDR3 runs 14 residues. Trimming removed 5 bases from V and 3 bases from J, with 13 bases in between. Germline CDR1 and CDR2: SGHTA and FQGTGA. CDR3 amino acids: CASSPSPGDTEAFF. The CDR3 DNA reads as TGTGCCAGCAGCCCGTCCCCGGGAGACACTGAAGCTTTCTTT.

This CDR3 reads CASSLVPDSNQPQHF. In DNA, the CDR3 is TGTGCCAGCAGCTTAGTTCCGGATAGCAATCAGCCCCAGCATTTT. This chain joins TRBV7-2 and TRBJ1-5; no firm D call. Trimming removed 1 base from V and 0 bases from J, with 7 bases in between. Germline loops: CDR1 SGHTA, CDR2 FQGNSA. This CDR3 is 15 amino acids long.

The CDR3 here is CASSPDPGTYQETQYF. The CDR3 DNA reads as TGTGCCAGCAGCCCAGATCCGGGGACGTACCAAGAGACCCAGTACTTC. The chain couples TRBV5-4 to TRBJ2-5, with D perhaps being TRBD1 or TRBD2 (5 bases each). The CDR3 extends over 16 amino acids. The V and J ends lost 4 bases and 0 bases respectively, with 16 bases between them. Germline V gene lookup returns CDR1 SGHNT and CDR2 YYREEE (reference sequence).

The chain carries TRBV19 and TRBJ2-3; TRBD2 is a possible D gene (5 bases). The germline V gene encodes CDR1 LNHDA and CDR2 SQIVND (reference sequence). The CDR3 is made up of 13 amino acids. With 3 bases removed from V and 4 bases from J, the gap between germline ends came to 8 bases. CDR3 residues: CASSIAGADTQYF. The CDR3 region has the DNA TGTGCCAGTAGTATTGCGGGTGCAGATACGCAGTATTTT.

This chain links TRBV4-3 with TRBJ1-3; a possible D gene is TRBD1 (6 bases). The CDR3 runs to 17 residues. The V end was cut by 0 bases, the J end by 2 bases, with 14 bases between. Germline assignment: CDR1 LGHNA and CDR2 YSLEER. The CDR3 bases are TGCGCCAGCAGCCAAGATATGGGGGCTGGTGCTGGAAACACCATATATTTT. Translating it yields CASSQDMGAGAGNTIYF.

CDR3 DNA sequence: TGTGCCAGCAGCCCATGGTTCTTC. It translates to CASSPWFF. V usage is TRBV11-3 and J usage is TRBJ2-1; no reliable D call. Germline V gene data show CDR1 as SGHNT and CDR2 as YENEEA. Deletions cut 5 bases from V and 15 bases from J, with 5 bases between. This CDR3 spans 8 amino acids.

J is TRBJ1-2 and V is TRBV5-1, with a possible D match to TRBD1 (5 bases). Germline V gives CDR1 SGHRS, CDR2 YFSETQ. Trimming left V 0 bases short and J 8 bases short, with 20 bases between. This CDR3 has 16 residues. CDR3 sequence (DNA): TGCGCCAGCAGCTTGGGAATCGGGACCGCAGCAGGAGGCTACACCTTC. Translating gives CASSLGIGTAAGGYTF.

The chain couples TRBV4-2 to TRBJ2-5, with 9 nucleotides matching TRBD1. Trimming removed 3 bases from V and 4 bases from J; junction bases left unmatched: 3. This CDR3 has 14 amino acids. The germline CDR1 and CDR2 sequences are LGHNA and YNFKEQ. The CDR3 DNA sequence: TGTGCCAGCAGCCAGGGACAGGGTCGAGAGACCCAGTACTTC. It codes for CASSQGQGRETQYF.

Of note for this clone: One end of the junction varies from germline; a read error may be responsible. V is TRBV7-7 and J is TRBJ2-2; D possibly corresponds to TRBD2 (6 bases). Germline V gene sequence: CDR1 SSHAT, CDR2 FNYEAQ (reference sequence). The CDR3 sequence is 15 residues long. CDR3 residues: CASSEYGRNTGELFF. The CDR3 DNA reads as TGTGCTAGCAGCGAGTACGGGAGGAACACCGGGGAGCTGTTTTTT.

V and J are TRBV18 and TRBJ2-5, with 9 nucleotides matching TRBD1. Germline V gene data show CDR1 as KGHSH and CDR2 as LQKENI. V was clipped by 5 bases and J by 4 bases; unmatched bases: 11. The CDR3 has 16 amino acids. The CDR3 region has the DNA TGTGCCAGCTCAACCCGGACAGGGGTTAGTGGAGAGACCCAGTACTTC. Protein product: CASSTRTGVSGETQYF.

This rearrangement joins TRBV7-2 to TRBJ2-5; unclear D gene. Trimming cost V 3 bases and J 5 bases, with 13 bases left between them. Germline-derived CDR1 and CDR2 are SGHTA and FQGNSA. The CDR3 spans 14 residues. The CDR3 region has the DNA TGTGCCAGCAGCTTCGATCCGCTCGGGGAGACCCAGTACTTC. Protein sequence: CASSFDPLGETQYF.

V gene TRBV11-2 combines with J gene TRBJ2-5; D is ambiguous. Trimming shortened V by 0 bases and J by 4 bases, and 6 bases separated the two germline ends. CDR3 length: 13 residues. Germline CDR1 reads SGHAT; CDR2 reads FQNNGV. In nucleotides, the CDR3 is TGTGCCAGCAGCTTAGACTACCGAGAGACCCAGTACTTC. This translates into CASSLDYRETQYF.

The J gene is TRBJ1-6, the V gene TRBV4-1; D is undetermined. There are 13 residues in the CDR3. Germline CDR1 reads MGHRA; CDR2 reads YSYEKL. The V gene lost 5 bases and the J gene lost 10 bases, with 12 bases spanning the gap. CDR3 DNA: TGCGCCAGCAGCAGTTACCTTGGGTCACCCCTCCACTTT. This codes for CASSSYLGSPLHF.

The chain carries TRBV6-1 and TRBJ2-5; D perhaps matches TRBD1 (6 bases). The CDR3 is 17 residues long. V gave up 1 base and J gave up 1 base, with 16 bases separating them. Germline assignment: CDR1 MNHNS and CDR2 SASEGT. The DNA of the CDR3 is TGTGCCAGCAGTGAAGTAGGGGGACGGAAGATCCAAGAGACCCAGTACTTC. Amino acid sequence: CASSEVGGRKIQETQYF.

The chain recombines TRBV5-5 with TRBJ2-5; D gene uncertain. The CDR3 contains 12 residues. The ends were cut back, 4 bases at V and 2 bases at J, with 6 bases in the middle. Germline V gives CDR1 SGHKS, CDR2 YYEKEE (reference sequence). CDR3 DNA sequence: TGTGCCAGCAGCAGCGAACAAGAGACCCAGTACTTC. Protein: CASSSEQETQYF. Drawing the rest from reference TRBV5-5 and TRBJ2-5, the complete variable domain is DAGVTQSPTHLIKTRGQQVTLRCSPISGHKSVSWYQQVLGQGPQFIFQYYEKEERGRGNFPDRFSARQFPNYSSELNVNALLLGDSALYLCASSSEQETQYFGPGTRLLVL.

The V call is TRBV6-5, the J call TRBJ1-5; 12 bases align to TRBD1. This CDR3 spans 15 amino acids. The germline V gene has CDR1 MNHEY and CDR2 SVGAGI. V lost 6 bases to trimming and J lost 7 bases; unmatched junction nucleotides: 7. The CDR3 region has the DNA TGTGCCAGCAGCACCGGGACAGGGGGCAGGCAGCCCCAGCATTTT. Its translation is CASSTGTGGRQPQHF.

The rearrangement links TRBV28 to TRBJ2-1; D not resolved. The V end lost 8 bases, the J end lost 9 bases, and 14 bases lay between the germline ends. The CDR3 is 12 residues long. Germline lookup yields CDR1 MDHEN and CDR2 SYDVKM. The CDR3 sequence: CASGPPLVEQFF. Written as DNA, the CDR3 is TGTGCCAGCGGCCCCCCTTTAGTTGAGCAGTTCTTC.

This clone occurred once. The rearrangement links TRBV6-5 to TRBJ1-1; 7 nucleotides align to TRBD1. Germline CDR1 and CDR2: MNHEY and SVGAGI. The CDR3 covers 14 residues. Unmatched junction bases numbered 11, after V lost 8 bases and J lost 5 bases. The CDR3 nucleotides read TGTGCCAGCTTTACCCCAGGGGGGAGTACTGAAGCTTTCTTT. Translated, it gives CASFTPGGSTEAFF.

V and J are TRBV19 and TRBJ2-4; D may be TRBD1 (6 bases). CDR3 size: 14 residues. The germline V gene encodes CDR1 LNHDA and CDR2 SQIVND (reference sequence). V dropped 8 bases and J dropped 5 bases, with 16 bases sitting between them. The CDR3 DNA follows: TGTGCCAGTGGAGGTTCAGGGGTCGAAAACATTCAGTACTTC. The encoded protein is CASGGSGVENIQYF.